This is a list of T cell receptor beta chains from one sample in a study of blood T cell repertoires in COVID-19. Assay: immunoSEQ multiplex PCR; the TCRdb copy retains only in-frame clones and omits some. The table shows around 250,000 clones, with 80% to 85% occurring only once. The sequencing input was peripheral blood. The receptor source for this set is a man aged 50-59 years with active or convalescent COVID-19. The CDR3 runs from the conserved cysteine through the conserved F or W. The order of the fields is V gene, D gene, clone size, CDR3 length, J gene, CDR3 protein, CDR3 DNA. D genes are given only for firm matches. Clone sizes are given selectively: once, few, many, or a class where the clone is expanded.

>TRBV5-1|TRBD1|NA|14|TRBJ1-2
CASSLSVQGEGYTF
TGCGCCAGCAGCTTGTCCGTGCAGGGGGAAGGCTACACCTTC
>TRBV5-5|NA|NA|14|TRBJ1-5
CASSLRGGNQPQHF
TGTGCCAGCAGCTTAAGGGGGGGAAATCAGCCCCAGCATTTT
>TRBV3-1/TRBV3-2|NA|NA|14|TRBJ1-1
CASSQGWRNTEAFF
TGTGCCAGCAGCCAAGGGTGGAGGAACACTGAAGCTTTCTTT
>TRBV4-3|TRBD2|NA|15|TRBJ2-1
CASSHTSGGDDEQFF
TGCGCCAGCAGCCACACTAGCGGGGGGGACGATGAGCAGTTCTTC
>TRBV6-5|NA|once|16|TRBJ2-5
CASSYSRRGQGETQYF
TGTGCCAGCAGTTACTCGAGGAGGGGGCAAGGGGAGACCCAGTACTTC
>TRBV7-8|NA|NA|16|TRBJ1-5
CASSLVSGEGGQPQHF
TGTGCCAGCAGCTTAGTTTCAGGGGAAGGGGGACAGCCCCAGCATTTT
>TRBV6-5|TRBD1|NA|14|TRBJ1-5
CASTEGASNQPQHF
TGTGCCAGCACCGAGGGGGCGAGCAATCAGCCCCAGCATTTT
>TRBV28|NA|NA|12|TRBJ1-1
CASQTGGTEAFF
TGTGCCAGCCAGACAGGTGGGACTGAAGCTTTCTTT
>TRBV11-2|TRBD1|NA|14|TRBJ1-1
CASSARDRKTEAFF
TGTGCCAGCAGCGCCCGGGACAGGAAAACTGAAGCTTTCTTT
>TRBV30|TRBD1|once|14|TRBJ1-2
CAWTAGQGVRGYTF
TGTGCCTGGACGGCCGGACAGGGGGTTCGTGGCTACACCTTC
>TRBV12-5|TRBD1|NA|15|TRBJ1-1
CASGGQVAMNTEAFF
TGTGCTAGTGGGGGACAGGTCGCAATGAACACTGAAGCTTTCTTT
>TRBV7-8|NA|NA|13|TRBJ2-1
CASSSGQNFNEFF
TGTGCCAGCAGCTCGGGACAAAATTTTAACGAGTTCTTC
>TRBV15|TRBD1|NA|15|TRBJ1-2
CATSRVITGDYGYTF
TGTGCCACCAGCAGAGTTATCACAGGGGACTATGGCTACACCTTC
>TRBV13|TRBD2|once|14|TRBJ2-5
CASSGTSGGETQYF
TGTGCCAGCAGTGGGACTAGCGGGGGAGAGACCCAGTACTTC
>TRBV28|NA|NA|12|TRBJ1-2
CASRDSGKGYTF
TGTGCCAGTAGGGACTCCGGGAAGGGCTACACCTTC
>TRBV5-1|TRBD2|NA|16|TRBJ2-5
CASSLVASGGGETQYF
TGCGCCAGCAGCTTGGTTGCTAGCGGGGGCGGAGAGACCCAGTACTTC
>TRBV19|NA|NA|15|TRBJ2-3
CASSKDLTGVDTQYF
TGTGCCAGTAGTAAAGACCTGACCGGGGTAGATACGCAGTATTTT
>TRBV30|TRBD1|once|13|TRBJ2-7
CACRGQGDHEQYF
TGTGCCTGCAGGGGACAGGGTGACCACGAGCAGTACTTC
>TRBV12-5|NA|few|14|TRBJ1-1
CASGSGHRNTEAFF
TGTGCTAGTGGTTCGGGACATAGGAACACTGAAGCTTTCTTT
>TRBV5-4|NA|NA|15|TRBJ2-2
CASSWGSGVVGELFF
TGTGCCAGCAGCTGGGGGTCAGGGGTGGTCGGGGAGCTGTTTTTT
>TRBV5-1|TRBD1|NA|17|TRBJ1-1
CASTREKRGLGNTEAFF
TGCGCCAGCACACGTGAAAAAAGGGGGCTCGGAAACACTGAAGCTTTCTTT
>TRBV7-6|TRBD1|few|15|TRBJ1-6
CASSLVGQGGSPLHF
TGTGCCAGCAGCTTAGTGGGACAGGGGGGATCACCCCTCCACTTT
>TRBV6-2/TRBV6-3|TRBD1|many|14|TRBJ1-1
CASSRRTGWTEAFF
TGTGCCAGCAGCCGCAGGACAGGATGGACTGAAGCTTTCTTT
>TRBV7-2|NA|once|14|TRBJ1-2
CASSLVLGVDGYTF
TGTGCCAGCAGCTTAGTATTGGGAGTAGACGGCTACACCTTC
>TRBV4-1|NA|NA|14|TRBJ1-4
CASSQGLTNEKLFF
TGCGCCAGCAGCCAGGGCCTAACTAATGAAAAACTGTTTTTT
>TRBV5-6|TRBD1|NA|17|TRBJ2-6
CASSSEGQPPGANVLTF
TGTGCCAGCAGCTCCGAGGGACAGCCACCAGGGGCCAACGTCCTGACTTTC
>TRBV4-2|NA|NA|15|TRBJ2-5
CASSQDLGQGETQYF
TGTGCCAGCAGCCAAGATCTTGGGCAGGGAGAGACCCAGTACTTC
>TRBV7-3|TRBD1|NA|13|TRBJ1-1
CASSTGLDSEAFF
TGTGCCTCTTCGACAGGGTTAGATTCTGAAGCTTTCTTT
>TRBV11-2|TRBD2|NA|19|TRBJ2-2
CASSWAAGGIGGDTGELFF
TGTGCCAGCAGCTGGGCAGCGGGGGGGATTGGTGGAGATACCGGGGAGCTGTTTTTT
>TRBV3-1/TRBV3-2|TRBD1|once|18|TRBJ2-3
CASSQEITGGGLTDTQYF
TGTGCCAGCAGCCAAGAAATTACAGGGGGCGGGTTGACAGATACGCAGTATTTT
>TRBV10-3|NA|NA|17|TRBJ2-1
CAISTTAGGASYNEQFF
TGTGCCATCAGCACGACCGCGGGCGGGGCCTCCTACAATGAGCAGTTCTTC
>TRBV7-6|NA|NA|15|TRBJ2-6
CASSLDRVGANVLTF
TGTGCCAGCAGCTTAGACAGGGTTGGGGCCAACGTCCTGACTTTC
>TRBV9|TRBD1|NA|17|TRBJ1-2
CASSVNRGSRSSEGYTF
TGTGCCAGCAGCGTAAACAGGGGGTCCCGTTCATCTGAAGGCTACACCTTC
>TRBV2|NA|NA|15|TRBJ1-4
CASSVFGQTNEKLFF
TGTGCCAGCAGTGTGTTTGGGCAGACTAATGAAAAACTGTTTTTT
>TRBV6-5|NA|NA|13|TRBJ2-7
CASSLRRGYEQYF
TGTGCCAGCAGTTTACGCAGGGGCTACGAGCAGTACTTC
>TRBV4-3|TRBD1|NA|15|TRBJ1-6
CASSQERQGHSPLHF
TGCGCCAGCAGCCAAGAGCGACAGGGTCATTCACCCCTCCACTTT
>TRBV4-1|TRBD1|NA|15|TRBJ1-4
CASSQADRGREKLFF
TGCGCCAGCAGCCAAGCGGACAGGGGGCGTGAAAAACTGTTTTTT
>TRBV6-6|NA|NA|15|TRBJ1-2
CASSYRGGAERGYTF
TGTGCCAGCAGTTACCGAGGGGGGGCGGAGAGGGGCTACACCTTC
>TRBV9|TRBD2|NA|17|TRBJ2-5
CASSVGLAGGYQETQYF
TGTGCCAGCAGCGTAGGTCTAGCGGGGGGGTACCAAGAGACCCAGTACTTC
>TRBV19|NA|few|13|TRBJ2-2
CASSIANTGELFF
TGTGCCAGTAGTATAGCAAACACCGGGGAGCTGTTTTTT
>TRBV24-1|NA|NA|13|TRBJ2-1
CATSDLDSHEQFF
TGTGCCACCAGTGATTTGGACAGCCATGAGCAGTTCTTC
>TRBV11-2|NA|NA|13|TRBJ2-7
CASSWTASYEQYF
TGTGCCAGCAGCTGGACAGCTTCCTACGAGCAGTACTTC